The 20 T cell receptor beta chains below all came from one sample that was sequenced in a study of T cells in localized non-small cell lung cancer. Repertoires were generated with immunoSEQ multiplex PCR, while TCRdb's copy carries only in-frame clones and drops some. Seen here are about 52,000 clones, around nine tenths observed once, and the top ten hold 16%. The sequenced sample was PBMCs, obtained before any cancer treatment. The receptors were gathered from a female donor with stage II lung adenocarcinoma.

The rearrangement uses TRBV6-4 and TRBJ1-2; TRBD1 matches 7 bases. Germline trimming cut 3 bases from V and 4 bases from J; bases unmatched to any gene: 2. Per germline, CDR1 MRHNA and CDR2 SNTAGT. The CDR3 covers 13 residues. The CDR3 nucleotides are TGTGCCAGCAGTGAGACAGGGACCTATGGCTACACCTTC. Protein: CASSETGTYGYTF.

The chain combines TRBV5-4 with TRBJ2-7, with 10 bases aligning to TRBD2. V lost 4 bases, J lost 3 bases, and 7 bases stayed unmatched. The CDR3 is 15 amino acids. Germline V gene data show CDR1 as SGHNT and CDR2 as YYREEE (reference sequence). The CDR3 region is CASSLGVAGGYEQYF. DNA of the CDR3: TGTGCCAGCAGCCTGGGGGTAGCGGGGGGCTACGAGCAGTACTTC.

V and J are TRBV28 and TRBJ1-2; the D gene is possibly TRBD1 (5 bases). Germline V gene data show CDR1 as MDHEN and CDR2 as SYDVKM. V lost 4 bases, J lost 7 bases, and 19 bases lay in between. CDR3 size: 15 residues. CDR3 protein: CASSSLALRGSGYTF. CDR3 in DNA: TGTGCCAGCAGTTCACTTGCCCTCCGGGGGAGTGGCTACACCTTC.

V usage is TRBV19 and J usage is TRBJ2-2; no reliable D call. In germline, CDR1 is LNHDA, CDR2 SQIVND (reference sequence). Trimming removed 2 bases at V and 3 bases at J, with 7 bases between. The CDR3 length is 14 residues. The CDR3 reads CASSIKGDTGELFF. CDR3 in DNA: TGTGCCAGTAGTATAAAGGGTGACACCGGGGAGCTGTTTTTT.

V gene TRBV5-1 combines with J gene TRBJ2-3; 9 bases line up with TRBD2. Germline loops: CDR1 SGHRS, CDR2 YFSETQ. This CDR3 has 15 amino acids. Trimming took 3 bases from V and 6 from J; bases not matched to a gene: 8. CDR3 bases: TGCGCCAGCAGCTCTGGTCGAGCGGGGGGCGATACGCAGTATTTT. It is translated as CASSSGRAGGDTQYF.

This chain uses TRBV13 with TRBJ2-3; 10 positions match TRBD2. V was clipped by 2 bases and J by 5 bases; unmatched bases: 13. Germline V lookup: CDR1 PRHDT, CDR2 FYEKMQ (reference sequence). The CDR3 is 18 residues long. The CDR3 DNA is TGTGCCAGCAGCTTAACGAGCGGGGGGGGCCCACTTATAGATACGCAGTATTTT. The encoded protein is CASSLTSGGGPLIDTQYF.

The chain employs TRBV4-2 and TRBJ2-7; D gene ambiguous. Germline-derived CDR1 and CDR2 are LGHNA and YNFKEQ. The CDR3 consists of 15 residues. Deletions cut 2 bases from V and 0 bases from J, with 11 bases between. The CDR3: CASSQFDGSSYEQYF. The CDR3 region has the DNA TGTGCCAGCAGCCAATTCGACGGCAGCTCCTACGAGCAGTACTTC.

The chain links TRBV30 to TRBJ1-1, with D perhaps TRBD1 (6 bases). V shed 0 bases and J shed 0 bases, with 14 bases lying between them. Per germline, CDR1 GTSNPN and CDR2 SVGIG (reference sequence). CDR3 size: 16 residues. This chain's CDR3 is CAWSVSMTGMNTEAFF. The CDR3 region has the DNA TGTGCCTGGAGTGTTTCCATGACAGGCATGAACACTGAAGCTTTCTTT.

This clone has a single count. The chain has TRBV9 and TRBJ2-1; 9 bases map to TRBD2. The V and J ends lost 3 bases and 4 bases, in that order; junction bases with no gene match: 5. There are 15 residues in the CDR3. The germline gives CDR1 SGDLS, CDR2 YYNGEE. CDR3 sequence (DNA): TGTGCCAGCAGCGAGCGGGGGGCCGGTTACAATGAGCAGTTCTTC. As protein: CASSERGAGYNEQFF.

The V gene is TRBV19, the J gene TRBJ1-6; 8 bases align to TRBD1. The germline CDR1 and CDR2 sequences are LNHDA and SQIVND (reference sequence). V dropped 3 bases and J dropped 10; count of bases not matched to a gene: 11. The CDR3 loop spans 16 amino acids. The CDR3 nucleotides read TGTGCCAGTAGTATTGAAATCACAGGGGGAGGGTCACCCCTCCACTTT. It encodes CASSIEITGGGSPLHF.

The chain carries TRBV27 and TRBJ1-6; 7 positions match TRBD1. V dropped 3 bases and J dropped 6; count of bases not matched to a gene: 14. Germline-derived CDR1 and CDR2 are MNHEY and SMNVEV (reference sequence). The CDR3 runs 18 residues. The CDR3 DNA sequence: TGTGCCAGCAGTTTCCTTGGGACCCCGGGACAGCTTAATTCACCCCTCCACTTT. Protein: CASSFLGTPGQLNSPLHF.

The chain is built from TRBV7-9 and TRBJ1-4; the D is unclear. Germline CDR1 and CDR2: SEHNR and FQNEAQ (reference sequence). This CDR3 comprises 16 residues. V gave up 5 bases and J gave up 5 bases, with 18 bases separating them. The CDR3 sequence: CASSPAQVALNEKLFF. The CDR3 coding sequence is TGTGCCAGCAGCCCCGCGCAGGTCGCCTTAAATGAAAAACTGTTTTTT.

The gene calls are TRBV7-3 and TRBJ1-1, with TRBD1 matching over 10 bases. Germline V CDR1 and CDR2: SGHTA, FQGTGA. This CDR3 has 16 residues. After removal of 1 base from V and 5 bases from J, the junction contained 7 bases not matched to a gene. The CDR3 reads CASSLIGTGEGTEAFF. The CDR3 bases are TGTGCCAGCAGCTTAATAGGGACAGGGGAGGGGACTGAAGCTTTCTTT.

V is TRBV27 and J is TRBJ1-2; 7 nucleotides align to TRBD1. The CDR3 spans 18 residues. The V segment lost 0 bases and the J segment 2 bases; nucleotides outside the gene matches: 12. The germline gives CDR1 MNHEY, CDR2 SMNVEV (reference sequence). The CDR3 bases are TGTGCCAGCAGTTTATCATCCACAGGGGCAGTTCAAAACTATGGCTACACCTTC. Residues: CASSLSSTGAVQNYGYTF.

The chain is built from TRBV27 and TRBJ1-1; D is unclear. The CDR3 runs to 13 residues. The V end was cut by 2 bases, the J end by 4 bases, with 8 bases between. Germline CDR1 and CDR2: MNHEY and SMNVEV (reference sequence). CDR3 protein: CASSLMAFTEAFF. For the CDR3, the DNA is TGTGCCAGCAGTTTAATGGCTTTCACTGAAGCTTTCTTT.

The CDR3 DNA reads TGTGCCAGCAGCGTAGGACAGGGCAAAGGCTATGGCTACACCTTC. Amino acids: CASSVGQGKGYGYTF. V gene TRBV9 combines with J gene TRBJ1-2; TRBD1 matches 7 bases. This CDR3 has 15 residues. Germline values: CDR1 SGDLS, CDR2 YYNGEE. V lost 0 bases to trimming and J lost 4 bases; unmatched junction nucleotides: 6. Full variable domain (rest looked up from reference TRBV9 and TRBJ1-2): DSGVTQTPKHLITATGQRVTLRCSPRSGDLSVYWYQQSLDQGLQFLIQYYNGEERAKGNILERFSAQQFPDLHSELNLSSLELGDSALYFCASSVGQGKGYGYTFGSGTRLTVV.

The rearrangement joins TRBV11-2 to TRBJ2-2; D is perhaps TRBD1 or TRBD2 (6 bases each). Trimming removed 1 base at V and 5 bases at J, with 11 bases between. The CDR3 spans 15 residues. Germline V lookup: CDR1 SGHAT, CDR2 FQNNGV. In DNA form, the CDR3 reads TGTGCCAGCAGCTTAGGGGGGGCTGGAACCGGGGAGCTGTTTTTT. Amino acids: CASSLGGAGTGELFF.

CDR3 DNA: TGTGCCAGCAGTGAAGGTGGCAATCAGCCCCAGCATTTT. Its protein is CASSEGGNQPQHF. The rearrangement uses TRBV9 and TRBJ1-5; D call uncertain. Germline V CDR1 and CDR2: SGDLS, YYNGEE. Trimming shortened V by 5 bases and J by 2 bases, and 8 bases separated the two germline ends. The CDR3 has 13 amino acids.

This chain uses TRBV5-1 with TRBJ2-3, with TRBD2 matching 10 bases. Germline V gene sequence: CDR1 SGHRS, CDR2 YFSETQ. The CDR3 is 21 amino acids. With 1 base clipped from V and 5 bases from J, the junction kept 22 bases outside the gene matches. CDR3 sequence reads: CASSLLSLPSGGARSKDTQYF. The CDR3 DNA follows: TGCGCCAGCAGCTTGCTGAGTTTGCCTAGCGGGGGCGCACGATCTAAAGATACGCAGTATTTT. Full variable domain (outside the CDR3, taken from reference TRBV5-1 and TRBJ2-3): KAGVTQTPRYLIKTRGQQVTLSCSPISGHRSVSWYQQTPGQGLQFLFEYFSETQRNKGNFPGRFSGRQFSNSRSEMNVSTLELGDSALYLCASSLLSLPSGGARSKDTQYFGPGTRLTVL.

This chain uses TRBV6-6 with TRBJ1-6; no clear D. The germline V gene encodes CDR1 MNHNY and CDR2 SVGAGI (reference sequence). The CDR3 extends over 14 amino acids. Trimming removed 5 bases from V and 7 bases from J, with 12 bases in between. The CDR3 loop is CASSEYGGNSPLHF. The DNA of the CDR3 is TGTGCCAGCAGTGAGTATGGCGGAAATTCACCCCTCCACTTT.